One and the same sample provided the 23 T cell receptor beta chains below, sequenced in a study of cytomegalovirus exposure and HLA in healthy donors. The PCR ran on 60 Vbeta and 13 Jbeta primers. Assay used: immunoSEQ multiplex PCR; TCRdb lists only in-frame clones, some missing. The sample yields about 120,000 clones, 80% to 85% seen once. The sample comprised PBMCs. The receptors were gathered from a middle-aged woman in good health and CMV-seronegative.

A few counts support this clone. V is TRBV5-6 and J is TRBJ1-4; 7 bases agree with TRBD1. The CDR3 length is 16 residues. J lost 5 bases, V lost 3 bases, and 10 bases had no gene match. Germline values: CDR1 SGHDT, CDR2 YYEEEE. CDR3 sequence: CASSYRPGQLNEKLFF. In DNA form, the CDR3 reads TGTGCCAGCAGCTATAGACCGGGACAGCTGAATGAAAAACTGTTTTTT. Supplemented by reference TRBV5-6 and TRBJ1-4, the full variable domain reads DAGVTQSPTHLIKTRGQQVTLRCSPKSGHDTVSWYQQALGQGPQFIFQYYEEEERQRGNFPDRFSGHQFPNYSSELNVNALLLGDSALYLCASSYRPGQLNEKLFFGSGTQLSVL.

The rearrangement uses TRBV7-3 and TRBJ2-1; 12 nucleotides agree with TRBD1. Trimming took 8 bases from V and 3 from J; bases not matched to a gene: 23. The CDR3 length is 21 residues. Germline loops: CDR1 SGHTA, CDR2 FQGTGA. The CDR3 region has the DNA TGTGCCAGCGGGGGTCTATCCGGGACAGGGGGCCCTAGCGGGAACTACAATGAGCAGTTCTTC. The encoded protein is CASGGLSGTGGPSGNYNEQFF.

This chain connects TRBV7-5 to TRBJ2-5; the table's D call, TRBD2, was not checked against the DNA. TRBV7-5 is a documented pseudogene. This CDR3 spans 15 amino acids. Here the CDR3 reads CARREDGGLQETQYF. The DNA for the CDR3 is TGTGCCAGAAGGGAAGACGGGGGACTCCAAGAGACCCAGTACTTC.

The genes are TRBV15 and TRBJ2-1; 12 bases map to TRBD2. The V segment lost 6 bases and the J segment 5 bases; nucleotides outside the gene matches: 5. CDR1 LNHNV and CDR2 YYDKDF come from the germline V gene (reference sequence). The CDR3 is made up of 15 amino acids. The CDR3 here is CATRGGLAGNNEQFF. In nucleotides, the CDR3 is TGTGCCACCAGGGGAGGACTAGCGGGGAACAATGAGCAGTTCTTC.

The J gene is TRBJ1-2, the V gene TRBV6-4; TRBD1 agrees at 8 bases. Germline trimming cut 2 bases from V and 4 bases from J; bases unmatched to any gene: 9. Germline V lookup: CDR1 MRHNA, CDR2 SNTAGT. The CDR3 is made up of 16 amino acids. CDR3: CASSDKAGGYGYGYTF. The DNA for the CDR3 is TGTGCCAGCAGTGACAAGGCAGGGGGCTATGGCTATGGCTACACCTTC.

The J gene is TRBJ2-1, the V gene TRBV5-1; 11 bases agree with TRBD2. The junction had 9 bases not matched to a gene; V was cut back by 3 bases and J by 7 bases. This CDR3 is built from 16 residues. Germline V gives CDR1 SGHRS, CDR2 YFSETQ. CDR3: CASSSLLAGVVNEQFF. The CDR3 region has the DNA TGCGCCAGCAGCTCTCTACTAGCGGGAGTGGTGAATGAGCAGTTCTTC.

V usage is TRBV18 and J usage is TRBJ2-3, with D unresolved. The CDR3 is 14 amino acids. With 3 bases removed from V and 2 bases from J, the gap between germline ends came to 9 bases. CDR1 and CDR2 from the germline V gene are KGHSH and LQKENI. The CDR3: CASSPLQNTDTQYF. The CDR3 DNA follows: TGTGCCAGCTCACCTTTACAGAACACAGATACGCAGTATTTT.

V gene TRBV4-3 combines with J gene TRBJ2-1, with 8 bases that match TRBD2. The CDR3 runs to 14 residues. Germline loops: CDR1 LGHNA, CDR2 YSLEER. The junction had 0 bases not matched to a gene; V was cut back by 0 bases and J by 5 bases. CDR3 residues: CASSQEREDNEQFF. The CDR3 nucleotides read TGCGCCAGCAGCCAAGAGCGGGAGGACAATGAGCAGTTCTTC.

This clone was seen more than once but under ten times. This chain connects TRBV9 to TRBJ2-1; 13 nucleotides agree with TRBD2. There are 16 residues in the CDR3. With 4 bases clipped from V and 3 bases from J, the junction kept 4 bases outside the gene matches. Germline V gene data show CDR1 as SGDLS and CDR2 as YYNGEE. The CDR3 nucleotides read TGTGCCAGCAGCACGGGGACTAGCGGGGTCTACAATGAGCAGTTCTTC. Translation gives CASSTGTSGVYNEQFF.

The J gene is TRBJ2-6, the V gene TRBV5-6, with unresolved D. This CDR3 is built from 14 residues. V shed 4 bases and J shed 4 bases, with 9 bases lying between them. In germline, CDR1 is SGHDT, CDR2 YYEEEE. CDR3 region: CASSLTTGANVLTF. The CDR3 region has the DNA TGTGCCAGCAGCCTGACGACAGGGGCCAACGTCCTGACTTTC.

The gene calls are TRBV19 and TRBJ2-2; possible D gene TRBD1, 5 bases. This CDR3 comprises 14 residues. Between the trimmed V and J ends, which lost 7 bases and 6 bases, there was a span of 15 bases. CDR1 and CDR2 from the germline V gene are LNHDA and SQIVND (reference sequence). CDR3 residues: CASTPRVEAGELFF. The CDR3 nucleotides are TGTGCCAGTACCCCCAGGGTTGAAGCCGGGGAGCTGTTTTTT.

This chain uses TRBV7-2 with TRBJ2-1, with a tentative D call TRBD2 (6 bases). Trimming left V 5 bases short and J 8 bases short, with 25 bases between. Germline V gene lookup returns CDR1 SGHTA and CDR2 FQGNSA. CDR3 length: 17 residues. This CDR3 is CASSDIGRGTLLDEQFF. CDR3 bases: TGTGCCAGCAGCGACATAGGTCGCGGGACCCTTTTAGATGAGCAGTTCTTC.

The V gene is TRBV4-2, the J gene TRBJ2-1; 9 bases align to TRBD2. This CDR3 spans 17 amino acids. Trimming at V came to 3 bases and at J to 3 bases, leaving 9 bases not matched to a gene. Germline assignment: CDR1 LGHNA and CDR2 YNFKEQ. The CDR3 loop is CASSHTYGTSLYNEQFF. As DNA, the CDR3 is TGTGCCAGCAGCCATACCTACGGGACTAGCCTCTACAATGAGCAGTTCTTC.

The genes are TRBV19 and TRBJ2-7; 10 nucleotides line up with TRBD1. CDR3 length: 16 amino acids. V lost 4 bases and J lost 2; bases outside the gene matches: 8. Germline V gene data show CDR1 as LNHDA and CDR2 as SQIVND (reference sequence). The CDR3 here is CASSRKGGQGAYEQYF. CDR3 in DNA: TGTGCCAGTAGTAGGAAGGGAGGACAGGGGGCCTACGAGCAGTACTTC.

The DNA for the CDR3 is TGCGCCAGCAGCTTTGAAAACAGGGGCGGTCAAGGCTACACCTTC. Its protein is CASSFENRGGQGYTF. The chain combines TRBV5-1 with TRBJ1-2; 7 nucleotides match TRBD1. The CDR3 spans 15 residues. Germline CDR1 SGHRS, CDR2 YFSETQ. Losses at the gene ends were 2 bases for V and 8 bases for J; bases not matched to a gene: 12.

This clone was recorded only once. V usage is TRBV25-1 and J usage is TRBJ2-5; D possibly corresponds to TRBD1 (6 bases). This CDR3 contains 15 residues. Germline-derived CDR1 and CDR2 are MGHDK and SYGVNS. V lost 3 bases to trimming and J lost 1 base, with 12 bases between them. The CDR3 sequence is CASSEARTAQETQYF. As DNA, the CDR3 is TGTGCCAGCAGTGAGGCTCGGACAGCCCAAGAGACCCAGTACTTC. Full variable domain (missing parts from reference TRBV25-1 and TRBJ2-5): EADIYQTPRYLVIGTGKKITLECSQTMGHDKMYWYQQDPGMELHLIHYSYGVNSTEKGDLSSESTVSRIRTEHFPLTLESARPSHTSQYLCASSEARTAQETQYFGPGTRLLVL.

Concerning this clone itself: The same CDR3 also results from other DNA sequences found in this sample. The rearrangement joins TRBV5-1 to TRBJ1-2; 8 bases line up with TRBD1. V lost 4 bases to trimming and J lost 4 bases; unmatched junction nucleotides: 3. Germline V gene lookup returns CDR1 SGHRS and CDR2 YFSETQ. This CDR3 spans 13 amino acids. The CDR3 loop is CASSEGQGYGYTF. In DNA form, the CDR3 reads TGCGCCAGCAGCGAAGGACAGGGCTATGGCTACACCTTC.

This CDR3 is CASSKAGTNYEQYF. DNA for the CDR3: TGTGCCAGCAGCAAAGCCGGGACAAACTACGAGCAGTACTTC. The chain joins TRBV7-2 to TRBJ2-7; D might be TRBD1 (6 bases). This CDR3 is 14 amino acids long. The V gene lost 5 bases and the J gene lost 3 bases, with 14 bases spanning the gap. Germline V gene data show CDR1 as SGHTA and CDR2 as FQGNSA.

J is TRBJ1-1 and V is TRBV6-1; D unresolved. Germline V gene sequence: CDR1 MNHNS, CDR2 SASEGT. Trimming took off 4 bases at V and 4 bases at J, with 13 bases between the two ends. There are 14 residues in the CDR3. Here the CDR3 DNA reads TGTGCCAGCAGTGCACAACGAGGAGGCACTGAAGCTTTCTTT. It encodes CASSAQRGGTEAFF.

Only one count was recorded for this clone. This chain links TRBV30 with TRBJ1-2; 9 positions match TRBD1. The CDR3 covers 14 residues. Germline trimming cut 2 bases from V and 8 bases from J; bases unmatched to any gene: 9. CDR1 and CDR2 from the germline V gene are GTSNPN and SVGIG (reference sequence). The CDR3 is CAWSHRGQRYGYTF. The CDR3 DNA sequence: TGTGCCTGGAGTCACAGGGGGCAAAGATACGGCTACACCTTC.

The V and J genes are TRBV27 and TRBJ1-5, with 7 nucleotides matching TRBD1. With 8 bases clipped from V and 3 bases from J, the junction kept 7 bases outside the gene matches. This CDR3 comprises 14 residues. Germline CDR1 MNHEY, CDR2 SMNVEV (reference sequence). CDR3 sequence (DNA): TGTGCCAGCTCCTTACAGGGGATCAATCAGCCCCAGCATTTT. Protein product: CASSLQGINQPQHF.

CDR3 sequence (DNA): TGCGCCAGCAGCCAAGATCCTAACGGGAGGGCTGGAGATACGCAGTATTTT. Translating gives CASSQDPNGRAGDTQYF. The chain combines TRBV4-3 with TRBJ2-3, with 8 bases aligning to TRBD2. Germline V gene lookup returns CDR1 LGHNA and CDR2 YSLEER. V shed 0 bases, J shed 5 bases, and the junction held 10 bases outside the gene matches. This CDR3 spans 17 amino acids.

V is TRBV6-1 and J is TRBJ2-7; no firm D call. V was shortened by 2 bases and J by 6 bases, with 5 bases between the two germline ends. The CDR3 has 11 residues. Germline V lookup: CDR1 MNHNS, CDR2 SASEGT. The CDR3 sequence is CASSESREQYF. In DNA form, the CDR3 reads TGTGCCAGCAGTGAATCCCGCGAGCAGTACTTC.